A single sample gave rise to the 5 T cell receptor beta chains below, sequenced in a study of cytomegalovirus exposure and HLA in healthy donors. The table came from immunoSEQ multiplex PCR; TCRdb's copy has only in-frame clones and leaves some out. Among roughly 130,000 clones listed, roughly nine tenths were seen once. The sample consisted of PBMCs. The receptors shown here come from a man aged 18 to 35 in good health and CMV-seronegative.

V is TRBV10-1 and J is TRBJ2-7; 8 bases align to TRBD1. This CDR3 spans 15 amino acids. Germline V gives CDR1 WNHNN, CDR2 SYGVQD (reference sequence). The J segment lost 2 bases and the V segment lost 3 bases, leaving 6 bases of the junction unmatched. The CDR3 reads CASSEDRGTPYEQYF. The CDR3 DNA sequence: TGCGCCAGCAGTGAAGACAGGGGTACCCCCTACGAGCAGTACTTC.

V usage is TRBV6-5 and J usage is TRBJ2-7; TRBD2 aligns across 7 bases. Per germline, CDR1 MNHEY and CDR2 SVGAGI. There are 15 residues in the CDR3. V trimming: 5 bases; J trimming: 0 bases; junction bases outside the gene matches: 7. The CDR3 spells CASSPRDYPSYEQYF. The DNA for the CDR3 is TGTGCCAGCAGTCCGCGGGACTACCCCTCCTACGAGCAGTACTTC.

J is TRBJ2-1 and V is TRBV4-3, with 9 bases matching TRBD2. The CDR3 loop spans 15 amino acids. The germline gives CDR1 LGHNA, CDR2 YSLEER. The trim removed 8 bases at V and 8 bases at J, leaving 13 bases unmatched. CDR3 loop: CASSAGTSPTDEQFF. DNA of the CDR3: TGCGCCAGCTCCGCCGGGACTAGCCCTACCGATGAGCAGTTCTTC.

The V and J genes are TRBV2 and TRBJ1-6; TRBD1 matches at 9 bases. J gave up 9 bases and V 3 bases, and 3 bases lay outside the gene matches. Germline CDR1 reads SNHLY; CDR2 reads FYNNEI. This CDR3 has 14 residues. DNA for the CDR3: TGTGCCAGCAGTGAGGGGACAGGGAGTTCACCCCTCCACTTT. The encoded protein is CASSEGTGSSPLHF.

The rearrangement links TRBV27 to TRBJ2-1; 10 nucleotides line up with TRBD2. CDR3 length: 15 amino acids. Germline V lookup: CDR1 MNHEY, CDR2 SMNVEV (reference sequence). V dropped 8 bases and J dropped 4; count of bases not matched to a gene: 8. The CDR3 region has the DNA TGTGCCAGCTCCGTTCTAGCGGGGGCTTACAATGAGCAGTTCTTC. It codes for CASSVLAGAYNEQFF.